This T cell receptor beta chain was sequenced in a study of T cells in Graves' hyperthyroidism and ophthalmopathy. On the study more broadly: The authors collected peripheral blood at initial diagnosis, before any treatment. Study observations and caveats: Most thyroid-expanded clonotypes above 0.001 were also found in blood.

Template material for amplifying TCR beta CDR3 regions consisted of RNA transcripts. TCR CDR3 regions were first amplified by RT-PCR with HTBI primers. TCRdb fed the multiplex PCR reads into MiXCR, producing one record per CDR3 protein. The profile shows about 330,000 distinct CDR3 sequences, approximately 14% of them singletons. This sample holds PBMCs from 10 ml fresh peripheral blood. This clonotype was observed many times. Its antigen remains unidentified. The clonotype originates from a middle-aged woman with Graves' ophthalmopathy. Sequencing input: blood.

CDR3 amino acids: CASSFEGRPYNEQFF. The CDR3 DNA reads as TGTGCCAGCAGCTTCGAGGGAAGGCCCTACAATGAGCAGTTCTTC. The gene calls are TRBV5-6 and TRBJ2-1; D may be TRBD2 (5 bases). This CDR3 spans 15 amino acids. V dropped 2 bases and J dropped 2 bases, with 11 bases sitting between them. Germline values: CDR1 SGHDT, CDR2 YYEEEE. The full variable domain, with the rest looked up from reference TRBV5-6 and TRBJ2-1, is DAGVTQSPTHLIKTRGQQVTLRCSPKSGHDTVSWYQQALGQGPQFIFQYYEEEERQRGNFPDRFSGHQFPNYSSELNVNALLLGDSALYLCASSFEGRPYNEQFFGPGTRLTVL.